These 32 T cell receptor beta chains were all obtained from the same sample, sequenced in a study of cytomegalovirus exposure and HLA in healthy donors. The study ran its PCR with 60 Vbeta and 13 Jbeta primers. TCRdb's copy holds only in-frame clones and misses some; the assay was immunoSEQ multiplex PCR. The sample includes roughly 98,000 clones, 65% to 75% of them seen just once. Specimen: PBMCs. The source of these receptors is a woman in her 70s in good health and CMV-seropositive.

The rearrangement joins TRBV5-4 to TRBJ2-1; 7 bases align to TRBD1. The germline gives CDR1 SGHNT, CDR2 YYREEE (reference sequence). V gave up 3 bases and J gave up 2 bases; unmatched junction bases: 8. This CDR3 spans 16 amino acids. CDR3 protein: CASSSGQQGTYNEQFF. In DNA, the CDR3 is TGTGCCAGCAGCTCGGGCCAACAGGGGACCTACAATGAGCAGTTCTTC.

V is TRBV5-1 and J is TRBJ1-1; 9 bases line up with TRBD1. Unmatched junction bases numbered 7, after V lost 0 bases and J lost 7 bases. CDR3 length: 15 amino acids. Per the germline V gene, CDR1 is SGHRS and CDR2 is YFSETQ. The CDR3 spells CASSLAQTGGYEAFF. CDR3 DNA: TGCGCCAGCAGCTTGGCCCAGACAGGGGGGTATGAAGCTTTCTTT.

The chain employs TRBV19 and TRBJ2-2; D gene uncertain. CDR1 is LNHDA and CDR2 is SQIVND in the germline V gene (reference sequence). V lost 3 bases, J lost 2 bases, and 10 bases lay in between. This CDR3 contains 15 residues. The CDR3 protein is CASSMSVVNTGELFF. CDR3 nucleotides: TGTGCCAGTAGTATGAGTGTCGTCAACACCGGGGAGCTGTTTTTT.

The chain couples TRBV18 to TRBJ2-1; a possible D gene is TRBD2 (6 bases). Trimming left V 3 bases short and J 4 bases short, with 13 bases between. There are 15 residues in the CDR3. Germline V gene lookup returns CDR1 KGHSH and CDR2 LQKENI. The CDR3 DNA sequence: TGTGCCAGCTCACCCCCTAGGAGGGAATACAATGAGCAGTTCTTC. Translating gives CASSPPRREYNEQFF.

This chain connects TRBV11-2 to TRBJ2-5; D is unresolved. With 5 bases removed from V and 5 bases from J, the gap between germline ends came to 9 bases. This CDR3 has 12 amino acids. Germline CDR1 SGHAT, CDR2 FQNNGV. CDR3 coding DNA: TGTGCCAGCAGCAAATCGGTTGAGACCCAGTACTTC. Its protein product is CASSKSVETQYF.

V gene TRBV6-5 combines with J gene TRBJ2-7; D uncertain. The germline V and J ends were trimmed by 6 bases and 1 base, with 16 bases remaining between them. The CDR3 is 15 residues long. Germline assignment: CDR1 MNHEY and CDR2 SVGAGI. CDR3 bases: TGTGCCAGCAGCCCCACACCCAGGTTGTCCTACGAGCAGTACTTC. This translates into CASSPTPRLSYEQYF.

This chain uses TRBV7-2 with TRBJ2-1; 9 bases line up with TRBD2. V lost 7 bases and J lost 4; bases outside the gene matches: 14. Germline V gene sequence: CDR1 SGHTA, CDR2 FQGNSA. CDR3 length: 17 residues. CDR3 amino acids: CASTLGSGSLLYNEQFF. In DNA form, the CDR3 reads TGTGCCAGCACCCTCGGTAGCGGGAGCCTCCTATACAATGAGCAGTTCTTC.

With respect to this clone: The junction differs from germline at one of its ends, possibly a read error. Other DNA sequences in the sample encode the same CDR3. The genes are TRBV7-2 and TRBJ2-1; 11 bases map to TRBD2. The length of the CDR3 is 16 residues. Germline V gives CDR1 SGHTA, CDR2 FQGNSA. The CDR3 sequence is CASSQQTSGGRAEQFF. The CDR3 region has the DNA TGCGCCAGCAGCCAGCAAACTAGCGGGGGACGTGCTGAGCAGTTCTTC.

The genes are TRBV6-5 and TRBJ1-6; 11 bases align to TRBD1. Trimming at V came to 6 bases and at J to 11 bases, leaving 6 bases not matched to a gene. Germline CDR1 is MNHEY and CDR2 is SVGAGI. The CDR3 covers 14 residues. DNA for the CDR3: TGTGCCAGCAGAGGACAGGGGGCTGCGGCACCCCTCCACTTT. Its translation: CASRGQGAAAPLHF.

The chain recombines TRBV11-1 with TRBJ2-7, with TRBD2 matching 7 bases. The CDR3 is made up of 19 amino acids. Per germline, CDR1 SGHAT and CDR2 FQDESV (reference sequence). V lost 1 base to trimming and J lost 5 bases; unmatched junction nucleotides: 20. The CDR3 loop is CASSLDVLEREPLFHEQYF. The CDR3 DNA sequence: TGTGCCAGCAGCTTAGATGTGTTGGAGCGGGAACCTCTTTTCCACGAGCAGTACTTC.

V is TRBV6-5 and J is TRBJ1-4, with 7 bases fitting TRBD1. Germline V gene sequence: CDR1 MNHEY, CDR2 SVGAGI. V dropped 6 bases and J dropped 4; count of bases not matched to a gene: 5. The CDR3 loop spans 14 amino acids. DNA of the CDR3: TGTGCCAGCAGACCCGGACAGGTTAATGAAAAACTGTTTTTT. It encodes CASRPGQVNEKLFF.

CDR3 coding DNA: TGTGCCAGCAGGCGACAGGGGGGCGGGGAGCTGTTTTTT. Encoded protein: CASRRQGGGELFF. The chain recombines TRBV6-5 with TRBJ2-2; 9 positions match TRBD1. CDR3 length equals 13 residues. Trimming at V came to 6 bases and at J to 7 bases, leaving 3 bases not matched to a gene. Germline CDR1 and CDR2: MNHEY and SVGAGI.

The chain recombines TRBV7-2 with TRBJ2-5; 8 positions agree with TRBD2. With 5 bases clipped from V and 5 bases from J, the junction kept 10 bases outside the gene matches. CDR1 and CDR2 (germline): SGHTA, FQGNSA. There are 15 residues in the CDR3. CDR3 residues: CASSPLGTSLETQYF. The CDR3 DNA reads as TGTGCCAGCAGCCCCCTCGGGACTAGTTTGGAGACCCAGTACTTC.

The rearrangement links TRBV7-2 to TRBJ1-5, with a tentative D call TRBD1 (5 bases). The CDR3 loop spans 17 amino acids. V lost 0 bases and J lost 1, with 13 bases in between. Germline values: CDR1 SGHTA, CDR2 FQGNSA. The CDR3 loop reads CASSLAGGGVSNQPQHF. The CDR3 bases are TGTGCCAGCAGCTTAGCTGGGGGGGGTGTAAGCAATCAGCCCCAGCATTTT. Full variable domain (rest looked up from reference TRBV7-2 and TRBJ1-5): GAGVSQSPSNKVTEKGKDVELRCDPISGHTALYWYRQSLGQGLEFLIYFQGNSAPDKSGLPSDRFSAERTGGSVSTLTIQRTQQEDSAVYLCASSLAGGGVSNQPQHFGDGTRLSIL.

The DNA of the CDR3 is TGTGCCAGCAGGGGAGTGAACACCGGGGAGCTGTTTTTT. Protein product: CASRGVNTGELFF. V is TRBV6-5 and J is TRBJ2-2, with a possible D match to TRBD2 (5 bases). V was clipped by 6 bases and J by 1 base, with 6 bases between them. Germline V lookup: CDR1 MNHEY, CDR2 SVGAGI. This CDR3 region has 13 residues.

The rearrangement links TRBV5-8 to TRBJ1-2, with a possible D match to TRBD1 (5 bases). Germline CDR1 and CDR2: SGHTS and YDEGEE. The CDR3 contains 15 residues. V was clipped by 0 bases and J by 6 bases, with 15 bases between them. The CDR3 region is CASSLASGQGHGYTF. Written as DNA, the CDR3 is TGTGCCAGCAGCTTGGCCTCCGGCCAGGGCCATGGCTACACCTTC.

The V and J genes are TRBV6-1 and TRBJ2-7; TRBD2 matches 10 bases. CDR3 length equals 14 residues. With V trimmed by 4 bases and J by 6 bases, 6 bases remained unmatched. In germline, CDR1 is MNHNS, CDR2 SASEGT. This CDR3 reads CASSASGRAGEQYF. In DNA form, the CDR3 reads TGTGCCAGCAGTGCTAGCGGGAGAGCAGGCGAGCAGTACTTC.

This chain links TRBV19 with TRBJ2-7, with TRBD2 identical over 7 bases. V gave up 5 bases and J gave up 2 bases; unmatched junction bases: 3. Per the germline V gene, CDR1 is LNHDA and CDR2 is SQIVND (reference sequence). There are 13 residues in the CDR3. CDR3 loop: CASSGGETYEQYF. The CDR3 DNA reads as TGTGCCAGTAGTGGGGGGGAGACCTACGAGCAGTACTTC.

The genes are TRBV27 and TRBJ1-5, with 7 bases fitting TRBD1. The CDR3 has 13 residues. From germline, CDR1 is MNHEY and CDR2 SMNVEV (reference sequence). Trimming removed 5 bases from V and 7 bases from J; junction bases left unmatched: 5. CDR3 coding DNA: TGTGCCAGCAGTACCGACAGGGCACAGCCCCAGCATTTT. Translation gives CASSTDRAQPQHF.

In this sample, this clone turned up a few times. The chain uses TRBV30 and TRBJ1-2; 8 nucleotides align to TRBD1. The CDR3 consists of 15 residues. The V and J ends lost 0 bases and 4 bases, in that order; junction bases with no gene match: 7. Germline CDR1 and CDR2: GTSNPN and SVGIG (reference sequence). The CDR3: CAWSVHRGQGYGYTF. As DNA, the CDR3 is TGTGCCTGGAGTGTACATCGCGGACAGGGCTATGGCTACACCTTC.

This rearrangement joins TRBV30 to TRBJ1-6; TRBD1 matches at 10 bases. Germline V gene lookup returns CDR1 GTSNPN and CDR2 SVGIG (reference sequence). The CDR3 has 15 amino acids. V shed 3 bases, J shed 7 bases, and the junction held 6 bases outside the gene matches. The CDR3: CAWSTSGQGNSPLHF. CDR3 nucleotides: TGTGCCTGGAGCACGTCGGGACAGGGGAATTCACCCCTCCACTTT.

The chain carries TRBV23-1 and TRBJ2-2; possibly TRBD1 for D (6 bases). TRBV23-1 is an open reading frame whose function is uncertain. V was shortened by 7 bases and J by 1 base, with 16 bases between the two germline ends. This CDR3 spans 16 amino acids. This CDR3 reads CASNGQTPLNTGELFF. CDR3 DNA sequence: TGCGCCAGCAATGGACAGACCCCTCTGAACACCGGGGAGCTGTTTTTT.

Only one count was recorded for this clone. The V call is TRBV2, the J call TRBJ2-5; 9 positions match TRBD1. V lost 6 bases, J lost 3 bases, and 8 bases stayed unmatched. The CDR3 length is 15 residues. Germline CDR1 is SNHLY and CDR2 is FYNNEI. CDR3 sequence: CASSGGQGPKETQYF. The CDR3 region has the DNA TGTGCCAGCAGCGGAGGACAGGGGCCGAAAGAGACCCAGTACTTC.

In its sample, this clone ranks as medium-sized. The chain carries TRBV6-4 and TRBJ2-2; D may be TRBD2 (6 bases). Germline lookup yields CDR1 MRHNA and CDR2 SNTAGT. This CDR3 contains 17 residues. V lost 4 bases and J lost 0, with 15 bases in between. The CDR3 loop reads CASSVSGEVANTGELFF. CDR3 sequence (DNA): TGTGCCAGCAGTGTCTCCGGGGAGGTTGCGAACACCGGGGAGCTGTTTTTT.

J is TRBJ2-1 and V is TRBV30; 10 bases agree with TRBD1. Trimming cost V 3 bases and J 2 bases; bases outside gene matches: 7. CDR3 length: 16 amino acids. The germline CDR1 and CDR2 sequences are GTSNPN and SVGIG (reference sequence). The CDR3 protein is CAWRATGTGAYNEQFF. CDR3 sequence (DNA): TGTGCCTGGAGGGCCACCGGGACAGGGGCCTACAATGAGCAGTTCTTC.

The J gene is TRBJ2-3, the V gene TRBV28; 7 bases map to TRBD1. This CDR3 comprises 14 residues. The V segment lost 5 bases and the J segment 4 bases; nucleotides outside the gene matches: 6. The germline CDR1 and CDR2 sequences are MDHEN and SYDVKM. CDR3 residues: CASSLPQGSDTQYF. The CDR3 region has the DNA TGTGCCAGCAGTCTACCACAGGGGTCAGATACGCAGTATTTT.

CDR3 in DNA: TGTGCCAGCAGCTTAGCGCGTCCAGGAAGCTATGGCTACACCTTC. Translated, it gives CASSLARPGSYGYTF. The J gene is TRBJ1-2, the V gene TRBV7-9; no definite D call. Germline CDR1 SEHNR, CDR2 FQNEAQ (reference sequence). The V and J ends lost 0 bases and 4 bases respectively, with 12 bases between them. This CDR3 is 15 amino acids long.

The chain employs TRBV19 and TRBJ2-5; 8 nucleotides align to TRBD1. Germline V CDR1 and CDR2: LNHDA, SQIVND (reference sequence). V was clipped by 5 bases and J by 2 bases; unmatched bases: 13. This CDR3 spans 17 amino acids. CDR3 coding DNA: TGTGCCAGTAGTTCAGCCCTGACAGGGGCGCGGCAAGAGACCCAGTACTTC. This encodes CASSSALTGARQETQYF.

This sequence joins TRBV27 and TRBJ2-7; 9 bases are shared with TRBD1. Germline V gives CDR1 MNHEY, CDR2 SMNVEV (reference sequence). This CDR3 is 14 amino acids long. V was pared by 4 bases and J by 6 bases, with 7 bases of the junction left unmatched. CDR3 sequence (DNA): TGTGCCAGCAGTTCCGGGACAGGGACCATCGAGCAGTACTTC. This encodes CASSSGTGTIEQYF.

This clone was observed a few times. The rearrangement links TRBV27 to TRBJ2-5; maybe TRBD2 (6 bases). V was pared by 5 bases and J by 3 bases, with 13 bases between. The CDR3 covers 14 residues. The V gene's germline CDR1 is MNHEY and CDR2 SMNVEV (reference sequence). CDR3 nucleotide sequence: TGTGCCAGCAGTCGCGCGGGGATGGAAGAGACCCAGTACTTC. It specifies CASSRAGMEETQYF.

The CDR3 DNA reads TGTGCCAGCAGTGAATCAGCCAGGGCGGACACCATATATTTT. Translation gives CASSESARADTIYF. The genes are TRBV6-1 and TRBJ1-3; maybe TRBD1 (5 bases). Germline V CDR1 and CDR2: MNHNS, SASEGT. Trimming stripped 2 bases from V and 8 bases from J, with 13 bases between. This CDR3 has 14 amino acids.

The chain carries TRBV6-5 and TRBJ2-7, with a tentative D call TRBD1 (6 bases). This CDR3 is built from 13 residues. Germline loops: CDR1 MNHEY, CDR2 SVGAGI. The germline V and J ends were trimmed by 8 bases and 0 bases, with 11 bases remaining between them. The CDR3 bases are TGTGCCAGCGGGACATCCAGCTCCTACGAGCAGTACTTC. Translation: CASGTSSSYEQYF.